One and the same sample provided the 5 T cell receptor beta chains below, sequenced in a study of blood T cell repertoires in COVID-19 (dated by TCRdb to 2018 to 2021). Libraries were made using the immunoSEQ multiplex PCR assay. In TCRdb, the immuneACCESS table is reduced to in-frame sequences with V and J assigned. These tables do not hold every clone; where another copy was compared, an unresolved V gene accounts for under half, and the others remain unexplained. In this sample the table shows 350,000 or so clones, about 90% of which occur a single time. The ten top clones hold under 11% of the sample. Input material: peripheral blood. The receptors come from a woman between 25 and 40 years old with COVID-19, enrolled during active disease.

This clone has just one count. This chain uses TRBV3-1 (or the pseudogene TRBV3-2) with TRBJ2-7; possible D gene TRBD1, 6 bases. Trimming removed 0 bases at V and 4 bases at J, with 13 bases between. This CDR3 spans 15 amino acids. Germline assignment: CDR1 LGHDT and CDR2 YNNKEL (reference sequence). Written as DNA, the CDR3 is TGTGCCAGCAGCCAAGATCCCAGGGGATTGTACGAGCAGTACTTC. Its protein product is CASSQDPRGLYEQYF.

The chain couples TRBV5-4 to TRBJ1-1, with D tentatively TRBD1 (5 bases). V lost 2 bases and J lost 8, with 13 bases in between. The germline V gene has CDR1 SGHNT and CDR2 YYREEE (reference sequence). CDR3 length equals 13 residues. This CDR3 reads CASSFGQGTEAFF. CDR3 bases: TGTGCCAGCAGCTTCGGTCAGGGAACCGAAGCTTTCTTT.

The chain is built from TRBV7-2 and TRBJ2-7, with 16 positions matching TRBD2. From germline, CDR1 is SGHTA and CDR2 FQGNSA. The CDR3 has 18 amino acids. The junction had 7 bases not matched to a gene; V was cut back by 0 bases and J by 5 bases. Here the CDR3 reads CASSLAGTSGRARDEQYF. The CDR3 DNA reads TGTGCCAGCAGCTTAGCGGGGACTAGCGGGAGGGCCCGGGACGAGCAGTACTTC.

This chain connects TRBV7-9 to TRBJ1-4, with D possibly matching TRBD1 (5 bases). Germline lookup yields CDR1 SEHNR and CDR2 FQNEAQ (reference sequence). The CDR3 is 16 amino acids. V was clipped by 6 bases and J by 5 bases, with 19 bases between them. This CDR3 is CASRPSRGTLNEKLFF. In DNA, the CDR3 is TGTGCCAGCAGGCCCTCTCGCGGGACCCTAAATGAAAAACTGTTTTTT.

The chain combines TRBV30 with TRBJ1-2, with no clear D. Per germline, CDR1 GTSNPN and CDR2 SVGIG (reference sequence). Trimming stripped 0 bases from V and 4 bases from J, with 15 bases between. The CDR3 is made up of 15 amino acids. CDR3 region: CAWSVLGRTSYGYTF. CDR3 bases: TGTGCCTGGAGTGTACTGGGCAGAACAAGCTATGGCTACACCTTC.